A selection of T cell receptor beta chains follows, all from one sample in a study of response to subunit inactivated influenza vaccine. A single record per CDR3 protein comes from TCRdb applying MiXCR to the RT-PCR reads. The table lists 750,000 to 850,000 distinct CDR3 sequences, around 18% of them singletons. The sequencing here drew on PBMCs from blood, taken 5 days after vaccination. The receptors stem from a man over 45 who received an inactivated influenza vaccine. Each CDR3 is given with its conserved first and last residue.

>16|TRBJ2-1|TRBV9
CASSVKAGGPSNEQFF
>18|TRBJ2-1|TRBV25-1
CASSEFPGQGATTIGQFF
>15|TRBJ2-1|TRBV24-1
CATSDLDRGIHEQFF
>16|TRBJ2-7|TRBV12-3/TRBV12-4
CASREGGDRGKDEQYF
>13|TRBJ2-2|TRBV20-1
CSARTVNTGELFF
>14|TRBJ2-7|TRBV20-1
CSAPRTSASYEQYF
>16|TRBJ2-5|TRBV4-1
CASSQERQGGSETQYF
>14|TRBJ1-3|TRBV4-2
CASGSGGSGNTIYF
>14|TRBJ2-1|TRBV29-1
CSAASGGPYNEQFF
>12|TRBJ2-7|TRBV29-1
CSVRGASYEQYF
>12|TRBJ2-1|TRBV29-1
CSVGPRRGEQFF
>12|TRBJ2-7|TRBV12-3/TRBV12-4
CASSPGFYEQYF
>10|TRBJ2-4|TRBV20-1
CSASKGLQYF
>14|TRBJ2-7|TRBV7-2
CASSASTGPYEQYF